This passage covers 20 T cell receptor beta chains from one sample sequenced in a study of T cell repertoires in cytomegalovirus infection. TCRdb reprocessed the reads with MiXCR, giving one entry per CDR3 protein. Of 830,000 or so distinct CDR3 sequences listed, about 31% are singletons. These receptors are not linked to any known antigen. This specimen consisted of cultured CD8+ T cells from PBMCs, obtained from culture after CMV antigen stimulation. The receptors come from a human donor in good health (CMV status not recorded). Some clones in this sample may be carry-over from other donors' samples.

The sample holds a few counts of this clonotype. The chain uses TRBV27 and TRBJ2-7; 12 nucleotides match TRBD1. The CDR3 is 17 amino acids. Germline V gene sequence: CDR1 MNHEY, CDR2 SMNVEV (reference sequence). The V gene end was trimmed by 5 bases and the J gene end by 4 bases; junction bases not matched to a gene: 12. CDR3 nucleotide sequence: TGTGCCAGCAGTAGACACCGGGACAGGGGGCTGGTTTACGAGCAGTACTTC. It specifies CASSRHRDRGLVYEQYF.

The chain carries TRBV2 and TRBJ2-7; D not resolved. The CDR3 has 12 residues. V gave up 1 base and J gave up 6 bases, with 7 bases separating them. Per germline, CDR1 SNHLY and CDR2 FYNNEI. CDR3 coding DNA: TGTGCCAGCAGTGAAGACATACTCGAGCAGTACGTC. Its protein product is CASSEDILEQYV.

V usage is TRBV6-2 or TRBV6-3 and J usage is TRBJ1-5, with 9 bases aligning to TRBD1. Germline assignment: CDR1 MNHEY and CDR2 SVGEGT. The CDR3 has 18 residues. Trimming at V came to 7 bases and at J to 5 bases, leaving 18 bases not matched to a gene. Written as DNA, the CDR3 is TGTGCCAGCACGTTCAGTGGACAGGGGATGGAATTAGATCAGCCCCAGCATTTT. It translates to CASTFSGQGMELDQPQHF.

The sample holds one count of this clonotype. The V and J genes are TRBV20-1 and TRBJ1-2; TRBD1 matches at 12 bases. V trimming: 4 bases; J trimming: 4 bases; junction bases outside the gene matches: 4. Germline loops: CDR1 DFQATT, CDR2 SNEGSKA (reference sequence). The CDR3 consists of 14 residues. CDR3: CSATRDRGPYGYTF. CDR3 nucleotides: TGCAGTGCTACCAGGGACAGGGGGCCCTATGGCTACACCTTC.

The rearrangement joins TRBV6-5 to TRBJ1-1; 10 bases agree with TRBD1. CDR3 length: 16 residues. The germline V gene encodes CDR1 MNHEY and CDR2 SVGAGI. Trimming took 6 bases from V and 3 from J; bases not matched to a gene: 10. CDR3 nucleotides: TGTGCCAGCAGGCGCCGGGACAGGGGTTGGGACACTGAAGCTTTCTTT. Protein product: CASRRRDRGWDTEAFF.

There are many counts of this clonotype. CDR3 nucleotide sequence: TGTGCCAGCAGCTTAGCGGGAGGGACCCTAACAGATACGCAGTATTTT. This gives the protein CASSLAGGTLTDTQYF. This chain connects TRBV7-2 to TRBJ2-3; 7 bases match TRBD2. V was pared by 0 bases and J by 3 bases, with 6 bases of the junction left unmatched. The CDR3 sequence is 16 residues long. CDR1 and CDR2 (germline): SGHTA, FQGNSA.

In this sample, this clonotype turned up a few times. The chain uses TRBV9 and TRBJ2-1; D unresolved. Per germline, CDR1 SGDLS and CDR2 YYNGEE. CDR3 length: 15 amino acids. The V and J ends lost 0 bases and 0 bases respectively, with 7 bases between them. Here the CDR3 reads CASSVDASSYNEQFF. Here the CDR3 DNA reads TGTGCCAGCAGCGTAGACGCTAGCTCCTACAATGAGCAGTTCTTC.

The J gene is TRBJ1-1, the V gene TRBV29-1; D call uncertain. The V and J ends lost 8 bases and 1 base respectively, with 17 bases between them. CDR1 is SQVTM and CDR2 is ANQGSEA in the germline V gene. The CDR3 consists of 14 residues. CDR3 sequence (DNA): TGCAGCACATCTTCGCTGGACCAGAACACTGAAGCTTTCTTT. This codes for CSTSSLDQNTEAFF.

The V and J genes are TRBV24-1 and TRBJ2-3; 9 bases line up with TRBD2. The CDR3 has 20 amino acids. Trimming at V came to 0 bases and at J to 0 bases, leaving 12 bases not matched to a gene. In germline, CDR1 is KGHDR, CDR2 SFDVKD. In nucleotides, the CDR3 is TGTGCCACCAGTGATTTGCGGCGGGGGGGCCGCGATTCAAGCACAGATACGCAGTATTTT. As protein: CATSDLRRGGRDSSTDTQYF.

The chain carries TRBV2 and TRBJ1-5; possible D gene TRBD1, 5 bases. CDR1 and CDR2 from the germline V gene are SNHLY and FYNNEI. CDR3 length: 13 amino acids. Trimming left V 2 bases short and J 5 bases short, with 7 bases between. The CDR3 region has the DNA TGTGCCAGCAGTGAACAGGGTGATCAGCCCCAGCATTTT. Translation gives CASSEQGDQPQHF.

The chain employs TRBV7-9 and TRBJ2-6, with 9 bases fitting TRBD1. From germline, CDR1 is SEHNR and CDR2 FQNEAQ (reference sequence). The CDR3 sequence is 18 residues long. Trimming took 4 bases from V and 2 from J; bases not matched to a gene: 9. CDR3 in DNA: TGTGCCAGCAGCTCTCCTGGACAGGGGATCGCTGGGGCCAACGTCCTGACTTTC. Encoded protein: CASSSPGQGIAGANVLTF.

This clonotype appeared many times. The chain is built from TRBV6-1 and TRBJ2-3, with D uncertain. The CDR3 length is 13 residues. The V and J ends lost 3 bases and 5 bases respectively, with 9 bases between them. CDR1 MNHNS and CDR2 SASEGT come from the germline V gene. CDR3 region: CASSDLGRDTQYF. The CDR3, as DNA: TGTGCCAGCAGTGATCTCGGGCGAGATACGCAGTATTTT.

This clonotype was picked up many times. The rearrangement joins TRBV7-6 to TRBJ2-7, with no clear D. The germline gives CDR1 SGHVS, CDR2 FNYEAQ. Trimming shortened V by 4 bases and J by 3 bases, and 10 bases separated the two germline ends. This CDR3 contains 13 residues. The DNA of the CDR3 is TGTGCCAGCAGCTCTCGACAAGACTACGAGCAGTACTTC. Translated, it gives CASSSRQDYEQYF.

J is TRBJ2-2 and V is TRBV6-6, with 7 bases aligning to TRBD1. With 2 bases clipped from V and 5 bases from J, the junction kept 8 bases outside the gene matches. Per the germline V gene, CDR1 is MNHNY and CDR2 is SVGAGI (reference sequence). The CDR3 consists of 16 residues. Here the CDR3 reads CASSYTKGGKTGELFF. The DNA of the CDR3 is TGTGCCAGCAGTTACACGAAAGGGGGCAAAACCGGGGAGCTGTTTTTT.

The chain uses TRBV10-2 and TRBJ2-6, with 8 nucleotides matching TRBD1. Germline V gene sequence: CDR1 WSHSY, CDR2 SAAADI. V lost 10 bases, J lost 0 bases, and 11 bases stayed unmatched. The length of the CDR3 is 17 residues. Here the CDR3 reads CATRGQGDLSGANVLTF. DNA of the CDR3: TGCGCCACCAGAGGACAGGGCGATCTCTCTGGGGCCAACGTCCTGACTTTC.

Concerning this clonotype itself: Its ends do not fully match the called genes, so a read error is possible. The CDR3 is CANSLFSVEAFF. CDR3 coding DNA: TGTGCCAACAGTTTATTCTCGGTTGAAGCTTTCTTT. The V and J genes are TRBV28 and TRBJ1-1; D call uncertain. This CDR3 is 12 amino acids long. Germline values: CDR1 MDHEN, CDR2 SYDVKM.

This chain joins TRBV12-3 or TRBV12-4 and TRBJ2-7; the D is unclear. The CDR3 extends over 18 amino acids. Trimming pared 3 bases from V and 2 bases from J, leaving 23 bases between. This chain's CDR3 is CASSFFTAPSTSTYEQYF. The CDR3 region has the DNA TGTGCCAGCAGTTTTTTTACAGCCCCTTCCACATCCACCTACGAGCAGTACTTC.

This clonotype came up a few times. The chain employs TRBV4-1 and TRBJ2-7; the match to TRBD1 covers 7 bases. V shed 1 base, J shed 2 bases, and the junction held 5 bases outside the gene matches. CDR1 is MGHRA, CDR2 YSYEKL, per germline. The CDR3 extends over 15 amino acids. The CDR3 spells CASSQAGQPAYEQYF. CDR3 sequence (DNA): TGCGCCAGCAGCCAAGCGGGACAGCCAGCCTACGAGCAGTACTTC.

V is TRBV6-1 and J is TRBJ2-2; D is uncertain. V was pared by 8 bases and J by 7 bases, with 8 bases between. The CDR3 extends over 11 amino acids. Germline lookup yields CDR1 MNHNS and CDR2 SASEGT. CDR3 bases: TGTGCCAGCTCTGGGGTCGGGGAGCTGTTTTTT. Amino acids: CASSGVGELFF.

The rearrangement links TRBV7-3 to TRBJ2-1, with 7 bases aligning to TRBD1. The CDR3 loop spans 16 amino acids. Germline V gene lookup returns CDR1 SGHTA and CDR2 FQGTGA. V trimming: 2 bases; J trimming: 4 bases; junction bases outside the gene matches: 8. CDR3 sequence (DNA): TGTGCCAGCAGCTTAGGGGGCTCAGGGGGATACAATGAGCAGTTCTTC. Protein: CASSLGGSGGYNEQFF.